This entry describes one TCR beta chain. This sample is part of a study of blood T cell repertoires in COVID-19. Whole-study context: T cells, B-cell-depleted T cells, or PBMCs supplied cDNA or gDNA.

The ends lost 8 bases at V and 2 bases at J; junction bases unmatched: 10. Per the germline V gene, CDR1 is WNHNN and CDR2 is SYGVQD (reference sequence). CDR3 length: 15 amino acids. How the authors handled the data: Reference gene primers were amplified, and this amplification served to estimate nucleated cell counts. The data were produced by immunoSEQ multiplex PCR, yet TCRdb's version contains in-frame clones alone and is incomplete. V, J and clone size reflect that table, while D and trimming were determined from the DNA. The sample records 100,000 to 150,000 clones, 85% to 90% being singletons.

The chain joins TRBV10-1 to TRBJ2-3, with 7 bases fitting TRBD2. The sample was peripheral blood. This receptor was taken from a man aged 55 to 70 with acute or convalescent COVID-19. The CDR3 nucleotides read TGCGCCAGCTCCTCCGGGACTATGTTCACAGATACGCAGTATTTT. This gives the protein CASSSGTMFTDTQYF.